The next 9 T cell receptor beta chains were all read from a single sample in a study of control samples from healthy donors and cancer patients. Method: immunoSEQ multiplex PCR; TCRdb's copy keeps in-frame clones and lacks some. The sample lists some 160,000 clones; approximately 94% were seen once. The sample taken for sequencing was blood. The receptors originated from a woman aged 40 to 49 in good health.

The rearrangement links TRBV9 to TRBJ1-3; TRBD1 matches at 9 bases. The trim removed 3 bases at V and 0 bases at J, leaving 4 bases unmatched. CDR1 and CDR2 (germline): SGDLS, YYNGEE. The CDR3 spans 16 residues. The CDR3 DNA sequence: TGTGCCAGCAGCGGGAACAGGGGGCTCTCTGGAAACACCATATATTTT. It encodes CASSGNRGLSGNTIYF.

The V call is TRBV2, the J call TRBJ1-4, with 8 bases matching TRBD1. Germline V gene lookup returns CDR1 SNHLY and CDR2 FYNNEI. The CDR3 is 15 amino acids. Trimming removed 8 bases from V and 8 bases from J; junction bases left unmatched: 13. The CDR3 coding sequence is TGTGCCAGCTACGGAAAGGACAGGGATGGGGAAAAACTGTTTTTT. This codes for CASYGKDRDGEKLFF.

This chain joins TRBV5-5 and TRBJ2-7; 10 nucleotides line up with TRBD2. V lost 0 bases, J lost 3 bases, and 3 bases stayed unmatched. Germline lookup yields CDR1 SGHKS and CDR2 YYEKEE (reference sequence). The CDR3 has 15 amino acids. The CDR3 DNA reads TGTGCCAGCAGCTTGGTAGCGGGAGGTAGCTACGAGCAGTACTTC. Protein product: CASSLVAGGSYEQYF.

The V gene is TRBV16, the J gene TRBJ2-5; 8 bases align to TRBD1. Germline assignment: CDR1 KGHSY and CDR2 FQNENV. Trimming took 1 base from V and 6 from J; bases not matched to a gene: 10. This CDR3 is built from 16 residues. As DNA, the CDR3 is TGTGCCAGCAGCCAATATTCAGGGGGCATCGGTAAGACCCAGTACTTC. This codes for CASSQYSGGIGKTQYF.

The J gene is TRBJ2-7, the V gene TRBV5-4, with D perhaps TRBD1 (6 bases). This CDR3 has 14 amino acids. Germline V gene data show CDR1 as SGHNT and CDR2 as YYREEE (reference sequence). The V gene lost 3 bases and the J gene lost 4 bases, with 14 bases spanning the gap. The CDR3 DNA sequence: TGTGCCAGCAGCTCGGCAACAGGGAATTACGAGCAGTACTTC. It codes for CASSSATGNYEQYF.

The gene calls are TRBV5-1 and TRBJ2-5; no clear D. V lost 0 bases and J 0 bases, leaving 9 bases between the germline ends. The CDR3 length is 15 residues. CDR1 and CDR2 (germline): SGHRS, YFSETQ. CDR3 nucleotide sequence: TGCGCCAGCAGCTTGGTTGCGGACGACCAAGAGACCCAGTACTTC. Amino acid sequence: CASSLVADDQETQYF.

This clone was detected only once. The V and J genes are TRBV19 and TRBJ1-2, with TRBD1 as a possible D gene (5 bases). The V gene lost 4 bases and the J gene lost 4 bases, with 10 bases spanning the gap. The CDR3 sequence is 13 residues long. CDR1 and CDR2 from the germline V gene are LNHDA and SQIVND (reference sequence). The DNA of the CDR3 is TGTGCCAGTAGTAATGGGGCAGGCTATGGCTACACCTTC. Translating gives CASSNGAGYGYTF.

J is TRBJ1-6 and V is TRBV5-1; D gene ambiguous. The CDR3 loop spans 13 amino acids. Germline V gene sequence: CDR1 SGHRS, CDR2 YFSETQ. V was clipped by 2 bases and J by 8 bases, with 8 bases between them. The CDR3 nucleotides read TGCGCCAGCAGCTTCGGCGGTGATTCACCCCTCCACTTT. Translation: CASSFGGDSPLHF.

The chain has TRBV6-6 and TRBJ1-2; unclear D gene. Trimming shortened V by 5 bases and J by 7 bases, and 32 bases separated the two germline ends. This CDR3 spans 19 amino acids. Germline loops: CDR1 MNHNY, CDR2 SVGAGI (reference sequence). The CDR3 DNA sequence: TGTGCCAGCAGTCAGCCGGATCCAACCTTCCATGGGTATGGTTCTGGCTACACCTTC. Encoded protein: CASSQPDPTFHGYGSGYTF.